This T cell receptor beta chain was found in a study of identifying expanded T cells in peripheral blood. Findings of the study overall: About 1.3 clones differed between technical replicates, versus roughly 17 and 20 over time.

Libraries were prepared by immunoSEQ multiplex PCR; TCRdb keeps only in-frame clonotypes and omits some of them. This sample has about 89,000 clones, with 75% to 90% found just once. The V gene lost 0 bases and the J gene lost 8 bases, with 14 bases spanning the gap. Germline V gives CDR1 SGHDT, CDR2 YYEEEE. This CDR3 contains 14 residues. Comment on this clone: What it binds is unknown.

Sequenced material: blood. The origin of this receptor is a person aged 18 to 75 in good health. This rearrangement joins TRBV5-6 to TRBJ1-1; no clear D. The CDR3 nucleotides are TGTGCCAGCAGCTTGGGTAGAGGAGCCTCAGAAGCTTTCTTT. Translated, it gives CASSLGRGASEAFF.